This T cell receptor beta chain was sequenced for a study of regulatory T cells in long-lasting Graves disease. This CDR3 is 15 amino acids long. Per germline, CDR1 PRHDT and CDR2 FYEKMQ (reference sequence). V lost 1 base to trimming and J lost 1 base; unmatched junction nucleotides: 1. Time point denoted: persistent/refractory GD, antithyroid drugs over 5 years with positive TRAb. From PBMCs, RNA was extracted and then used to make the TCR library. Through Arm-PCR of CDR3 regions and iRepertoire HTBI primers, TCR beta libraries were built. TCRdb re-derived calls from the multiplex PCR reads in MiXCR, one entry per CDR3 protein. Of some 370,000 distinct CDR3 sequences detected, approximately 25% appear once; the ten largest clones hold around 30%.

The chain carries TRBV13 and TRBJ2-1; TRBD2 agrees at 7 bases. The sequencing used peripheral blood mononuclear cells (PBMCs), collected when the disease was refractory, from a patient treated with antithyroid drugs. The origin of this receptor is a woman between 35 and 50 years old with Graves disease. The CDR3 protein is CASSLVGGSYNEQFF. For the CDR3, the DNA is TGTGCCAGCAGCTTAGTGGGAGGGTCCTACAATGAGCAGTTCTTC.